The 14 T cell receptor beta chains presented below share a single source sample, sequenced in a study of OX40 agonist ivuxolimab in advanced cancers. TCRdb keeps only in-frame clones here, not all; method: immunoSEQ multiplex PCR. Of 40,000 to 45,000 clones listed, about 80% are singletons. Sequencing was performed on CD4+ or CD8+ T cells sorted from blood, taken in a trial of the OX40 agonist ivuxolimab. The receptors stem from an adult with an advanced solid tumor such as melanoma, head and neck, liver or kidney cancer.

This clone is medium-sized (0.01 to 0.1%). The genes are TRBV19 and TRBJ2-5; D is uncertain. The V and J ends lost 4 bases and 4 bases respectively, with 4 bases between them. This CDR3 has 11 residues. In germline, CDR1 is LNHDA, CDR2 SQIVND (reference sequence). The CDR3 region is CASSTRETQYF. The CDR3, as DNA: TGTGCCAGTAGTACCCGAGAGACCCAGTACTTC. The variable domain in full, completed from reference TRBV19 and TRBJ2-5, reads DGGITQSPKYLFRKEGQNVTLSCEQNLNHDAMYWYRQDPGQGLRLIYYSQIVNDFQKGDIAEGYSVSREKKESFPLTVTSAQKNPTAFYLCASSTRETQYFGPGTRLLVL.

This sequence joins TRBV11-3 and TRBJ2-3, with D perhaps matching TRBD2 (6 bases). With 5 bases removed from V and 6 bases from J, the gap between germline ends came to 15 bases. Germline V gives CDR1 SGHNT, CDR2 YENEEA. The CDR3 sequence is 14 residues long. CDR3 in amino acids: CASSEGRGSDTQYF. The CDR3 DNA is TGTGCCAGCAGCGAAGGGCGGGGTTCGGATACGCAGTATTTT.

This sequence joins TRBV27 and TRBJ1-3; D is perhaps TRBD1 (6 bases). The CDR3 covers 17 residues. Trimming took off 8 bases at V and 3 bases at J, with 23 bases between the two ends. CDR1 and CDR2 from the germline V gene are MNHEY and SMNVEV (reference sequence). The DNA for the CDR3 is TGTGCCAGCCGACCCCCCGAACAGGGTAACGGTGGAAACACCATATATTTT. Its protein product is CASRPPEQGNGGNTIYF.

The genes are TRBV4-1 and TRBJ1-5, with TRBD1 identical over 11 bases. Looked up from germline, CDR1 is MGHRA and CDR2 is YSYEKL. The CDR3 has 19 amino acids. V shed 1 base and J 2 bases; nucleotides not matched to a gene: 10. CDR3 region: CASSQAGTGGLLGNQPQHF. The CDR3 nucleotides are TGCGCCAGCAGCCAAGCCGGGACAGGGGGACTTTTGGGCAATCAGCCCCAGCATTTT.

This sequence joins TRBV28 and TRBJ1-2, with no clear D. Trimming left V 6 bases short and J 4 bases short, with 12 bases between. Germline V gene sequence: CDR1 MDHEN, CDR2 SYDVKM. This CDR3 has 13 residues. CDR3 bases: TGTGCCAGCAGCCCGGATCCGTTCTATGGCTACACCTTC. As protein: CASSPDPFYGYTF.

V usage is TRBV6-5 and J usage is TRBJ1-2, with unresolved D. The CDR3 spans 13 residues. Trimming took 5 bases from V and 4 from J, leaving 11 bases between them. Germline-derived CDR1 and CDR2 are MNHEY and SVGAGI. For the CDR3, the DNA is TGTGCCAGCAGTCCTAGGTTCCTCTATGGCTACACCTTC. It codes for CASSPRFLYGYTF.

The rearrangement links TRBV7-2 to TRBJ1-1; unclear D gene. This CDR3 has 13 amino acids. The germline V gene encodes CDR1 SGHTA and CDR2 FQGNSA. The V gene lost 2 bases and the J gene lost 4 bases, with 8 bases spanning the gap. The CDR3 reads CASSLRQPTEAFF. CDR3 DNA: TGTGCCAGCAGCTTAAGGCAGCCCACTGAAGCTTTCTTT.

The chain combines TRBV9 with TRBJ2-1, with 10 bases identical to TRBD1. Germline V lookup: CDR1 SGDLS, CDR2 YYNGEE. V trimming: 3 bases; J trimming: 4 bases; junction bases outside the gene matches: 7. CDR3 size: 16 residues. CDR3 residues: CASSASTGGFYNEQFF. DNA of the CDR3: TGTGCCAGCAGCGCCTCGACAGGGGGCTTTTACAATGAGCAGTTCTTC.

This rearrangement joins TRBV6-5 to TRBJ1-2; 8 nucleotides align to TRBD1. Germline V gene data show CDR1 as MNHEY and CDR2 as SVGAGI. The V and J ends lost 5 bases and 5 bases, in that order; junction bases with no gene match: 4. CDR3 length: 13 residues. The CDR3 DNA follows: TGTGCCAGCAGTGACGGGACAGGTTATGGCTACACCTTC. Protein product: CASSDGTGYGYTF.

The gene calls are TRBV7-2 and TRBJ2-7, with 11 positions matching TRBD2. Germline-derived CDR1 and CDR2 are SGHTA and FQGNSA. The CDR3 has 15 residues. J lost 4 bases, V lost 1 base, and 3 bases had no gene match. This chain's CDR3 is CASSLGLAGGYEQYF. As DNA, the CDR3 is TGTGCCAGCAGCTTAGGCCTAGCGGGGGGATACGAGCAGTACTTC.

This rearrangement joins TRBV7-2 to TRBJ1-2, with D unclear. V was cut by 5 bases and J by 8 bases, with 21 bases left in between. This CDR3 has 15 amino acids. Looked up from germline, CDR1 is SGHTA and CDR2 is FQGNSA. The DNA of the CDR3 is TGTGCCAGCAGCCCCTATGAACCTCACTATGAAGGCTACACCTTC. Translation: CASSPYEPHYEGYTF. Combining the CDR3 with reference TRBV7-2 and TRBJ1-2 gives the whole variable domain GAGVSQSPSNKVTEKGKDVELRCDPISGHTALYWYRQSLGQGLEFLIYFQGNSAPDKSGLPSDRFSAERTGGSVSTLTIQRTQQEDSAVYLCASSPYEPHYEGYTFGSGTRLTVV.

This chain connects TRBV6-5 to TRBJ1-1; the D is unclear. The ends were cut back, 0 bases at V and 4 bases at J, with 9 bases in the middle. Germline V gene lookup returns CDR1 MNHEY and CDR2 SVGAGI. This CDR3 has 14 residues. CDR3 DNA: TGTGCCAGCAGTTACTCGGAAGGGCCCACTGAAGCTTTCTTT. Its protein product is CASSYSEGPTEAFF.

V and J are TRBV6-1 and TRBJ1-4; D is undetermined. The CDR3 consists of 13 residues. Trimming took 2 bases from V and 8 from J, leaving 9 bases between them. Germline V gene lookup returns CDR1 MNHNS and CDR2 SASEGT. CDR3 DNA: TGTGCCAGCAGTGAAATGCCAGCCGAAAAACTGTTTTTT. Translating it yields CASSEMPAEKLFF.

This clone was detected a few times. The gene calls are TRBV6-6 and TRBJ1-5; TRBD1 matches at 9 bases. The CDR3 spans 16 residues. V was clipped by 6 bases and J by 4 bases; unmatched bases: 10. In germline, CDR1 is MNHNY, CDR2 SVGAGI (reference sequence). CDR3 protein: CASRGTGLRGNQPQHF. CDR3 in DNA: TGTGCCAGCAGGGGGACAGGGTTAAGGGGAAATCAGCCCCAGCATTTT.